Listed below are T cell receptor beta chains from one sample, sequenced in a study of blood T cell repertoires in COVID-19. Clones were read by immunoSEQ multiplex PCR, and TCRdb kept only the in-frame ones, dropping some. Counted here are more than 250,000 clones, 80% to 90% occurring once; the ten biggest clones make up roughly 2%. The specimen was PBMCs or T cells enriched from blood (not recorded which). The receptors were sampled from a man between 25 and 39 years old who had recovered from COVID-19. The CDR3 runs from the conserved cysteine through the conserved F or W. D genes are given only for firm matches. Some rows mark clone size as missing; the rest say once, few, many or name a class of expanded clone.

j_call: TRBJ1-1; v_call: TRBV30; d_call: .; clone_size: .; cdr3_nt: TGTGCCTGGAGTGTTCAAGGGGCCACTGAAGCTTTCTTT; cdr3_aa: CAWSVQGATEAFF
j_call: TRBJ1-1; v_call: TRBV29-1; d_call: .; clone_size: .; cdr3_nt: TGCAGCGCGAACGGGGGAGGTAGGACTGAAGCTTTCTTT; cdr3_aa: CSANGGGRTEAFF
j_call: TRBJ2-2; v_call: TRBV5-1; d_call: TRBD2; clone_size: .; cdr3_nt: TGCGCCAGCAGCTCATTAGCGGGGGGGAACACCGGGGAGCTGTTTTTT; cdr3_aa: CASSSLAGGNTGELFF
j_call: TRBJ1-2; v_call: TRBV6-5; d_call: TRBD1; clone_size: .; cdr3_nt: TGTGCCAGCACCAACGGGGCAGGGGGCGCAGGTGGCTACACCTTC; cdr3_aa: CASTNGAGGAGGYTF
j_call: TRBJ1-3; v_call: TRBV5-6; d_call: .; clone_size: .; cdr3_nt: TGTGCCAGCAGCTGGGGACTCTCCGGGGCGACTGGAAACACCATATATTTT; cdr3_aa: CASSWGLSGATGNTIYF
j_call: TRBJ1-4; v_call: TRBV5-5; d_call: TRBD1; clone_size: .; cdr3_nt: TGTGCCAGCAGCTTGTACAGGGGGAGTGAAAAACTGTTTTTT; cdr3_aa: CASSLYRGSEKLFF
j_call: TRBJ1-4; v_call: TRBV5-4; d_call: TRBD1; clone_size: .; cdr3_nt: TGTGCCAGCAGCTTTTCAGGGGGCGCTTTGGAAAAACTGTTTTTT; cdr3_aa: CASSFSGGALEKLFF
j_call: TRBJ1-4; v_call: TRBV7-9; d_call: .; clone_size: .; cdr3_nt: TGTGCCAGCAGCGAAAGTTCGGGGTTTGCTAATGAAAAACTGTTTTTT; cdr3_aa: CASSESSGFANEKLFF
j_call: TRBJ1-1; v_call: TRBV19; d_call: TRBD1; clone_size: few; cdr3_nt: TGTGCCAGTAGTATACAGGGGGTGGGTGCTGAAGCTTTCTTT; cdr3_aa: CASSIQGVGAEAFF
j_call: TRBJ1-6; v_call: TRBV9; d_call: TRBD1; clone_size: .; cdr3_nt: TGTGCCAGCAGCAAGAGGACAGGACGTGATTCACCCCTCCACTTT; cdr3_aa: CASSKRTGRDSPLHF
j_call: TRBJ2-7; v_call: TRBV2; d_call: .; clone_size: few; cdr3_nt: TGTGCCAGCAGTACCGACAGGCGAGGCTACGAGCAGTACTTC; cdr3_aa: CASSTDRRGYEQYF
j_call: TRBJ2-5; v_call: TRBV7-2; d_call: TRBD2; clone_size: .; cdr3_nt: TGTGCCAGCTCCTGGGGGGGTCGCCAAGAGACCCAGTACTTC; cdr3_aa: CASSWGGRQETQYF
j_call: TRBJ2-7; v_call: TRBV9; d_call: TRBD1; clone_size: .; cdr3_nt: TGTGCCAGCAGCTTCAAAAGTACAGGGGGCCCGAGAAGCTCCTACGAGCAGTACTTC; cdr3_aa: CASSFKSTGGPRSSYEQYF
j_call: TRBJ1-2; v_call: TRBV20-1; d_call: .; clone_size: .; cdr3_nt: TGCAGTGCTAGAAGACAGGAAGACTACACCTTC; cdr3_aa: CSARRQEDYTF
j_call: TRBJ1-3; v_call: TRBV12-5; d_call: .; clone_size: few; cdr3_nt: TGTGCTAGTGGTCCTGGAGGGTACACCATATATTTT; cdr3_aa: CASGPGGYTIYF
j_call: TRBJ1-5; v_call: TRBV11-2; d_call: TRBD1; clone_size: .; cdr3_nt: TGTGCCAGCAGCTTGTGGACAGGGATTAATCAGCCCCAGCATTTT; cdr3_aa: CASSLWTGINQPQHF
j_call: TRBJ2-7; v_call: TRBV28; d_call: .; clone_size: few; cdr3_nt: TGTGCCAGCGGTGAGGGGGTGGGGGAGCAGTACTTC; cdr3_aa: CASGEGVGEQYF
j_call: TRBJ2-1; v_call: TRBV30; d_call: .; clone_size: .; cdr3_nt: TGTGCCTGGAGTGTACGACGGGGTTCGGCGCAGTTCTTC; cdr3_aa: CAWSVRRGSAQFF
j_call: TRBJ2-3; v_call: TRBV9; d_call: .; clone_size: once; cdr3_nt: TGTGCCAGCAGCGTAGGTAGGGGCCCCACACATACGCAGTATTTT; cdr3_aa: CASSVGRGPTHTQYF
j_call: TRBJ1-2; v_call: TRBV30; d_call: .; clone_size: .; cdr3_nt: TGTGCCTGGAGCGTTACGGGGGGGCCCTACAACTATGGCTACACCTTC; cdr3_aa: CAWSVTGGPYNYGYTF
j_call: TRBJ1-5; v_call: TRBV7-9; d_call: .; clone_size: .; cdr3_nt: TGTGCCAGCAGCTTAGGAAGCTCGGGCAATCAGCCCCAGCATTTT; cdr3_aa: CASSLGSSGNQPQHF
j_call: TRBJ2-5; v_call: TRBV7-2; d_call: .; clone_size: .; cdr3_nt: TGTGCCAGCAGCTTATTGGCCGGGGGACCTCAAGAGACCCAGTACTTC; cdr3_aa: CASSLLAGGPQETQYF
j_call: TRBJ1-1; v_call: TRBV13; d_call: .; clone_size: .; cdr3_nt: TGTGCCAGCAGCTTAGGGGCAGGGGTGGGCACTGAAGCTTTCTTT; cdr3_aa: CASSLGAGVGTEAFF
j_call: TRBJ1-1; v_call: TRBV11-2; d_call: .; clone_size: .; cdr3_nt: TGTGCCAGCAGCTTAGTAGGGGACACTGAAGCTTTCTTT; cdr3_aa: CASSLVGDTEAFF
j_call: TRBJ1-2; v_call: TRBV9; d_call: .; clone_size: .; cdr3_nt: TGTGCCAGCAGCATGGCAGGGTACGGCTACACCTTC; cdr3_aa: CASSMAGYGYTF
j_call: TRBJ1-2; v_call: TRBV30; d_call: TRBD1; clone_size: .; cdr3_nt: TGTGCCTGGAGCACAGACAGGGGAATCTATGGCTACACCTTC; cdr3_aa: CAWSTDRGIYGYTF
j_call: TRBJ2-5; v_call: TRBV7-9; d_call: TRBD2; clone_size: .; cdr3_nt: TGTGCCAGCAGCTTCCGACTAGCGGGGGGCCCCGGGGACCAAGAGACCCAGTACTTC; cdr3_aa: CASSFRLAGGPGDQETQYF
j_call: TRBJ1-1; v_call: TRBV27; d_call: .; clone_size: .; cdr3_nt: TGTGCCAGCGGGGATCGTTCAGGGGTTAACACTGAAGCTTTCTTT; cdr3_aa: CASGDRSGVNTEAFF
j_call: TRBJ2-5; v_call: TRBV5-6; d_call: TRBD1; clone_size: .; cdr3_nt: TGTGCCAGCAGCCGTGGGACAGGGGGGGAGACCCAGTACTTC; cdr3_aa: CASSRGTGGETQYF
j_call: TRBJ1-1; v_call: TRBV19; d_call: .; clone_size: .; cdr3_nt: TGTGCCAGTAGTATCGGCGGGCAGGTCAACCTGATCCTCCCTGAAGCTTTCTTT; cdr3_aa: CASSIGGQVNLILPEAFF